The entry below describes one T cell receptor beta chain. The sample belongs to a study of blood T cell repertoires in COVID-19. The wider study: COVID-19 samples from acute and convalescent phases originated in the United States, Italy and Spain. PBMCs, B-cell-depleted T cells, or T cells were the source of the cDNA or gDNA that made up the material.

In the source study's methods: Amplification with reference gene primers provided the estimates of nucleated cell counts. The data were produced by immunoSEQ multiplex PCR, yet TCRdb's version contains in-frame clones alone and is incomplete. V and J calls and clone size are copied from that table; D and trimming were computed from the DNA. The sample holds more than 100,000 clones, 84% seen once. The germline V gene encodes CDR1 SEHNR and CDR2 FQNEAQ (reference sequence). Germline trimming cut 5 bases from V and 2 bases from J; bases unmatched to any gene: 5. The CDR3 is 14 amino acids. The sequence was obtained from a human donor in a cohort sampled during active or convalescent COVID-19. Sequencing was done on a sample of peripheral blood. This sequence joins TRBV7-9 and TRBJ2-5, with 7 bases fitting TRBD1. The CDR3 spells CASSRRGQQETQYF. The DNA for the CDR3 is TGTGCCAGCAGCCGAAGGGGGCAGCAAGAGACCCAGTACTTC.